Listed here is a single TCR beta chain. V was trimmed by 4 bases and J by 7 bases, leaving 14 bases between them. Germline CDR1 is SGHTA and CDR2 is FQGNSA. The CDR3 sequence is 15 residues long. The Seattle patients joined while their infection was active and were tracked longitudinally afterward. This specimen belongs to a study of blood T cell repertoires in COVID-19. Study details: Acute and convalescent COVID-19 samples came from the United States, Italy and Spain. Nucleic acid was either cDNA or gDNA, and it came from T cells, B-cell-depleted T cells, or PBMCs.

Method: immunoSEQ multiplex PCR; TCRdb's copy keeps in-frame clones and lacks some. Among roughly 410,000 clones listed, about 91% were seen once. The sequence was collected from a middle-aged woman with COVID-19, enrolled during active disease. The chain employs TRBV7-2 and TRBJ1-6; no clear D gene. The specimen was peripheral blood. The CDR3 protein is CASSSALVENSPLHF. The CDR3 DNA reads as TGTGCCAGCAGCTCAGCCTTAGTCGAGAATTCACCCCTCCACTTT.